Here is one T cell receptor (beta chain) with its context. Its antigen is undetermined. The treatment denotes: about 20 received Ad26.COV2.S at low or high dose, single or two shots; several received placebo; per-sample allocation not given. The samples were gathered on day 63 after the first injection of vaccine or placebo. This sample stems from a study of Ad26.COV2.S vaccination and SARS-CoV-2 variants. Study overall: The authors gave Ad26.COV2.S intramuscularly, either once or twice 56 days apart.

Method: immunoSEQ multiplex PCR; TCRdb's copy keeps in-frame clones and lacks some. The table has some 480,000 clones, about 83% seen once; the top ten hold around 13%. Germline CDR1 and CDR2: LNHDA and SQIVND (reference sequence). The CDR3 is 14 residues long. V lost 3 bases, J lost 4 bases, and 13 bases lay in between. Whole-study results and caveats: Once vaccination had occurred, spike-specific CD8+ and CD4+ T cell responses reportedly showed substantial breadth.

V and J are TRBV19 and TRBJ2-7; the D gene is possibly TRBD1 (6 bases). Sequences were derived from peripheral blood, sampled in a trial of Ad26.COV2.S vaccine versus placebo. This receptor was identified in a person between 18 and 65 years old who received the Ad26.COV2.S COVID-19 vaccine or a placebo. CDR3 amino acids: CASSIEHRAYEQYF. CDR3 DNA: TGTGCCAGTAGTATCGAACACAGGGCATACGAGCAGTACTTC.